Listed below are T cell receptor beta chains from one sample, sequenced in a study of T-cell reconstitution after alpha-beta-depleted transplantation in children. TCRdb redid the calling of the PCR reads with MiXCR, one entry per CDR3 protein. This repertoire shows about 150,000 distinct CDR3 sequences, roughly 8.8% found once; its top ten account for around 18%. The sample was PBMCs, mostly from graft donor cells, taken 180 days after TCRalphabeta/CD19-depleted stem cell transplant. The receptors originated from a female patient between 2 and 15 years old who had a stem cell transplant for congenital amegakaryocytic thrombocytopenia, so the T cells may come from the graft donor. CDR3s include the opening cysteine and the closing phenylalanine or tryptophan. D genes are given only for firm matches. A row's size may be missing; if present it is once, few, many or a size class.

d_call: .
j_call: TRBJ1-6
clone_size: many
v_call: TRBV27
cdr3_nt: TGTGCCAGCGGGGAGGACAGAAAAAATTCACCCCTCCACTTT
cdr3_aa: CASGEDRKNSPLHF

d_call: .
j_call: TRBJ2-7
clone_size: .
v_call: TRBV7-2
cdr3_nt: TGTGCCAGCAGCTTAGCTGGGACTCAAGTCCCCTACGAGCAGTACTTC
cdr3_aa: CASSLAGTQVPYEQYF

d_call: TRBD2
j_call: TRBJ2-7
clone_size: few
v_call: TRBV6-1
cdr3_nt: TGTGCCAGCAGTCCCAGGACTAGCGGGAGTGGCGAGCAGTACTTC
cdr3_aa: CASSPRTSGSGEQYF

d_call: .
j_call: TRBJ1-2
clone_size: many
v_call: TRBV5-1
cdr3_nt: TGCGCCAGCAGCTTTAACGGGGTTTACGATGTGTATGGCTACACCTTC
cdr3_aa: CASSFNGVYDVYGYTF

d_call: .
j_call: TRBJ2-1
clone_size: .
v_call: TRBV5-1
cdr3_nt: TGCGCCAGCAGCCAGGAGATGGCCTACAATGAGCAGTTCTTC
cdr3_aa: CASSQEMAYNEQFF

d_call: .
j_call: TRBJ1-1
clone_size: .
v_call: TRBV20-1
cdr3_nt: TGCAGTGCTAGAAGTACACGGGACACTGAAGCTTTCTTT
cdr3_aa: CSARSTRDTEAFF

d_call: .
j_call: TRBJ2-3
clone_size: few
v_call: TRBV20-1
cdr3_nt: TGCAGTGCTACGAAGGCAGGAGGCAACACAGATACGCAGTATTTT
cdr3_aa: CSATKAGGNTDTQYF

d_call: .
j_call: TRBJ1-5
clone_size: .
v_call: TRBV6-2/TRBV6-3
cdr3_nt: TGTGCCAGCGGAACCCGACAGATCAATCAGCCCCAGCATTTT
cdr3_aa: CASGTRQINQPQHF

d_call: TRBD2
j_call: TRBJ2-1
clone_size: many
v_call: TRBV24-1
cdr3_nt: TGTGCCACCAGTTCTGGCGGGAGATCCTACAATGAGCAGTTCTTC
cdr3_aa: CATSSGGRSYNEQFF

d_call: TRBD2
j_call: TRBJ2-1
clone_size: many
v_call: TRBV9
cdr3_nt: TGTGCCAGCAGCGTAGAGGGAGGGCCGTACAATGAGCAGTTCTTC
cdr3_aa: CASSVEGGPYNEQFF

d_call: .
j_call: TRBJ1-1
clone_size: many
v_call: TRBV6-5
cdr3_nt: TGTGCCAGCAGTTACTCGTCGGGGGGCACTGAAGCTTTCTTT
cdr3_aa: CASSYSSGGTEAFF

d_call: .
j_call: TRBJ1-1
clone_size: many
v_call: TRBV5-1
cdr3_nt: TGCGCCAGCAGCTTTAGCCAGCTGAACACTGAAGCTTTCTTT
cdr3_aa: CASSFSQLNTEAFF

d_call: .
j_call: TRBJ1-1
clone_size: .
v_call: TRBV14
cdr3_nt: TGTGCCAGTGCAAAGGGGATGAACACTGAAGCTTTCTTT
cdr3_aa: CASAKGMNTEAFF

d_call: .
j_call: TRBJ1-5
clone_size: .
v_call: TRBV5-1
cdr3_nt: TGCGCCAGCAGCTTGGTTCCAGGGGTAGGCAATCAGCCCCAGCATTTT
cdr3_aa: CASSLVPGVGNQPQHF

d_call: TRBD1
j_call: TRBJ2-4
clone_size: many
v_call: TRBV6-2/TRBV6-3
cdr3_nt: TGTGCCAGCAGCGACGGACAGGGCAGGCACATTCAGTACTTC
cdr3_aa: CASSDGQGRHIQYF

d_call: .
j_call: TRBJ2-3
clone_size: many
v_call: TRBV5-4
cdr3_nt: TGTGCCAGCAGCTTGGAGGTAATCACAGATACGCAGTATTTT
cdr3_aa: CASSLEVITDTQYF

d_call: .
j_call: TRBJ2-1
clone_size: few
v_call: TRBV6-1
cdr3_nt: TGTGCCAGCAGTGGTAAGCTCCTCTACAATGAGCAGTTCTTC
cdr3_aa: CASSGKLLYNEQFF

d_call: TRBD1
j_call: TRBJ2-1
clone_size: .
v_call: TRBV27
cdr3_nt: TGTGCCAGCAGTACGCGGGACAGGCGCAATGAGCAGTTCTTC
cdr3_aa: CASSTRDRRNEQFF

d_call: .
j_call: TRBJ2-3
clone_size: many
v_call: TRBV3-1
cdr3_nt: TGTGCCAGCAGCCGGTACACCGCAGATACGCAGTATTTT
cdr3_aa: CASSRYTADTQYF

d_call: .
j_call: TRBJ2-1
clone_size: .
v_call: TRBV4-1
cdr3_nt: TGCGCCAGCAGCCAATGGGCGCCTTCGGGCCTCTACAATGAGCAGTTCTTC
cdr3_aa: CASSQWAPSGLYNEQFF

d_call: .
j_call: TRBJ2-1
clone_size: many
v_call: TRBV28
cdr3_nt: TGTGCCAGCAGTTCCGACCCCAGCAATGAGCAGTTCTTC
cdr3_aa: CASSSDPSNEQFF

d_call: TRBD1
j_call: TRBJ1-5
clone_size: many
v_call: TRBV10-3
cdr3_nt: TGTGCCATCAATGACAGGGTCAATCAGCCCCAGCATTTT
cdr3_aa: CAINDRVNQPQHF

d_call: TRBD1
j_call: TRBJ2-7
clone_size: many
v_call: TRBV6-1
cdr3_nt: TGTGCCAGCAGCCCAAGGACAGGTCGGTTTTCCTACGAGCAGTACTTC
cdr3_aa: CASSPRTGRFSYEQYF

d_call: TRBD2
j_call: TRBJ2-2
clone_size: few
v_call: TRBV20-1
cdr3_nt: TGCAGTGCCGGACTAGCGGGAGGGGAACATACCGGGGAGCTGTTTTTT
cdr3_aa: CSAGLAGGEHTGELFF

d_call: .
j_call: TRBJ2-7
clone_size: many
v_call: TRBV28
cdr3_nt: TGTGCCAGCAGTTTATACCGCTACGAGCAGTACTTC
cdr3_aa: CASSLYRYEQYF

d_call: .
j_call: TRBJ2-2
clone_size: .
v_call: TRBV25-1
cdr3_nt: TGTGCCAGCACCCCCAGGGTGGACACCGGGGAGCTGTTTTTT
cdr3_aa: CASTPRVDTGELFF

d_call: TRBD1
j_call: TRBJ1-1
clone_size: many
v_call: TRBV5-1
cdr3_nt: TGCGCCAGCAGCCCACCGGACAGGGGTGGCACTGAAGCTTTCTTT
cdr3_aa: CASSPPDRGGTEAFF

d_call: .
j_call: TRBJ1-2
clone_size: many
v_call: TRBV28
cdr3_nt: TGTGCCAGCAGTCGGAACTATGGCTACACCTTC
cdr3_aa: CASSRNYGYTF

d_call: .
j_call: TRBJ1-5
clone_size: .
v_call: TRBV12-3/TRBV12-4
cdr3_nt: TGTGCCAGCAGTTTCGCAGGTTCCAATCAGCCCCAGCATTTT
cdr3_aa: CASSFAGSNQPQHF

d_call: .
j_call: TRBJ2-7
clone_size: .
v_call: TRBV12-3/TRBV12-4
cdr3_nt: TGTGCCAGCAGTCCTGACGAGGGACAGTGGGGTACCGAAGGGACTTACGAGCAGTACTTC
cdr3_aa: CASSPDEGQWGTEGTYEQYF

d_call: TRBD2
j_call: TRBJ2-4
clone_size: many
v_call: TRBV30
cdr3_nt: TGTGCCTGGGGGGGGGGACCGAGCCTCCTAGCCAAAAACATTCAGTACTTC
cdr3_aa: CAWGGGPSLLAKNIQYF

d_call: TRBD1
j_call: TRBJ2-7
clone_size: many
v_call: TRBV12-3/TRBV12-4
cdr3_nt: TGTGCCAGCAGCCACTCGGACAGGGGCTACGAGCAGTACTTC
cdr3_aa: CASSHSDRGYEQYF

d_call: TRBD1
j_call: TRBJ2-3
clone_size: few
v_call: TRBV7-2
cdr3_nt: TGTGCCAGCAGCAGTAACCACAGGGGAAACACAGATACGCAGTATTTT
cdr3_aa: CASSSNHRGNTDTQYF

d_call: .
j_call: TRBJ2-3
clone_size: many
v_call: TRBV7-9
cdr3_nt: TGTGCCAGCAGCTTATGGGCCTCCTCCCGCACAGATACGCAGTATTTT
cdr3_aa: CASSLWASSRTDTQYF

d_call: .
j_call: TRBJ2-7
clone_size: many
v_call: TRBV7-9
cdr3_nt: TGTGCCAGCAGCTTGGGACGGGCCTACGAGCAGTACTTC
cdr3_aa: CASSLGRAYEQYF

d_call: .
j_call: TRBJ2-7
clone_size: few
v_call: TRBV12-3/TRBV12-4
cdr3_nt: TGTGCCAGCAGTTTCTACGAGCAGTACTTC
cdr3_aa: CASSFYEQYF

d_call: .
j_call: TRBJ2-5
clone_size: many
v_call: TRBV12-3/TRBV12-4
cdr3_nt: TGTGCCAGCAGTTTAGGTGGCCAAGAGACCCAGTACTTC
cdr3_aa: CASSLGGQETQYF

d_call: TRBD1
j_call: TRBJ1-2
clone_size: .
v_call: TRBV20-1
cdr3_nt: TGCAGTGCTAGAACTGGACAGGGGGCTTATGGCTACACCTTC
cdr3_aa: CSARTGQGAYGYTF

d_call: .
j_call: TRBJ1-4
clone_size: many
v_call: TRBV7-9
cdr3_nt: TGTGCCAGCAGAGATGGGTTCGGGAATGAAAAACTGTTTTTT
cdr3_aa: CASRDGFGNEKLFF

d_call: .
j_call: TRBJ2-7
clone_size: many
v_call: TRBV28
cdr3_nt: TGTGCCAGCAGTGAGCCCCGTAGGGGAAATTCCGAGCAGTACTTC
cdr3_aa: CASSEPRRGNSEQYF

d_call: .
j_call: TRBJ2-6
clone_size: few
v_call: TRBV3-1
cdr3_nt: TGTGCCAGCAGCCAAGTCCAGGGGGACTTCTCTGGGGCCAACGTCCTGACTTTC
cdr3_aa: CASSQVQGDFSGANVLTF

d_call: .
j_call: TRBJ2-7
clone_size: few
v_call: TRBV20-1
cdr3_nt: TGCAGTGCGAGGTCCGGGCCCATTATCTCCTACGAGCAGTACTTC
cdr3_aa: CSARSGPIISYEQYF

d_call: .
j_call: TRBJ1-2
clone_size: many
v_call: TRBV12-3/TRBV12-4
cdr3_nt: TGTGCCAGCAGTTTGGTGGTCAATGGCTACACCTTC
cdr3_aa: CASSLVVNGYTF

d_call: .
j_call: TRBJ1-5
clone_size: many
v_call: TRBV6-1
cdr3_nt: TGTGCCAGCAGCCCGGTGTGGAATCAGCCCCAGCATTTT
cdr3_aa: CASSPVWNQPQHF

d_call: TRBD2
j_call: TRBJ2-1
clone_size: many
v_call: TRBV24-1
cdr3_nt: TGTGCCACCAGTGGGGCTAGCGGGAGTATAGATGAGCAGTTCTTC
cdr3_aa: CATSGASGSIDEQFF

d_call: .
j_call: TRBJ1-3
clone_size: many
v_call: TRBV6-1
cdr3_nt: TGTGCCAGCAGGTTGGGTGGCTCTGGAAACACCATATATTTT
cdr3_aa: CASRLGGSGNTIYF

d_call: .
j_call: TRBJ2-7
clone_size: many
v_call: TRBV4-3
cdr3_nt: TGCGCCAGCAGCCAAGGACTCCTTGAGGGTTACGAGCAGTACTTC
cdr3_aa: CASSQGLLEGYEQYF

d_call: .
j_call: TRBJ2-3
clone_size: many
v_call: TRBV15
cdr3_nt: TGTGCCACCAGCAGGGCGGGGTCAGATACGCAGTATTTT
cdr3_aa: CATSRAGSDTQYF

d_call: .
j_call: TRBJ2-3
clone_size: many
v_call: TRBV3-1
cdr3_nt: TGTGCCAGCAGCCAAGATCTTTGGGGCTTAAAAGCTGATACGCAGTATTTT
cdr3_aa: CASSQDLWGLKADTQYF

d_call: .
j_call: TRBJ2-1
clone_size: many
v_call: TRBV20-1
cdr3_nt: TGCAGTGCTAGAGGGGGCAATGAGCAGTTCTTC
cdr3_aa: CSARGGNEQFF

d_call: .
j_call: TRBJ2-2
clone_size: many
v_call: TRBV29-1
cdr3_nt: TGCAGCGTTGATCTGGGGGCCGACGGGGAGCTGTTTTTT
cdr3_aa: CSVDLGADGELFF

d_call: TRBD2
j_call: TRBJ2-1
clone_size: .
v_call: TRBV6-5
cdr3_nt: TGTGCCAGCAGTTCCGGGACTAGACCTTACAATGAGCAGTTCTTC
cdr3_aa: CASSSGTRPYNEQFF

d_call: TRBD2
j_call: TRBJ2-2
clone_size: many
v_call: TRBV20-1
cdr3_nt: TGCAGTGCTAGAGATCTAGCGGGAGTGGCCGGGGAGCTGTTTTTT
cdr3_aa: CSARDLAGVAGELFF

d_call: .
j_call: TRBJ1-2
clone_size: many
v_call: TRBV5-1
cdr3_nt: TGCGCCAGCAGCTTCGGGGGAGGGGACTATGGCTACACCTTC
cdr3_aa: CASSFGGGDYGYTF

d_call: TRBD2
j_call: TRBJ2-7
clone_size: .
v_call: TRBV7-8
cdr3_nt: TGTGCCAGCAGCTCCCGGGGGGGACTAGCGAATTCCTACGAGCAGTACTTC
cdr3_aa: CASSSRGGLANSYEQYF